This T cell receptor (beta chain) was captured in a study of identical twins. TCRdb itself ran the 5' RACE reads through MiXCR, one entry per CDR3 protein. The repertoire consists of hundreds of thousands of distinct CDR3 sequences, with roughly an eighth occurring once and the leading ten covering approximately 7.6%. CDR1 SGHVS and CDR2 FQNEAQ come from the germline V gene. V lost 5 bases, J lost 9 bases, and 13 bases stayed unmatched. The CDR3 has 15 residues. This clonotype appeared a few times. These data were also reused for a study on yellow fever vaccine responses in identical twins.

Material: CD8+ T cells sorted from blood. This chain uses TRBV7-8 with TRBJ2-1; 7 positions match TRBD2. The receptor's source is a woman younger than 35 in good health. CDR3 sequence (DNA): TGTGCCAGCAGCACCCGGGACTACGATCTTCCTGAGCAGTTCTTC. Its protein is CASSTRDYDLPEQFF.